One TCR beta chain is described in this entry. This sample was included in a study of blood T cell repertoires in COVID-19. Overall study context: The study drew acute and convalescent COVID-19 samples from the United States, Italy and Spain. PBMCs, B-cell-depleted T cells, or T cells provided the cDNA or gDNA that made up the material.

Original processing notes: Amplification of reference gene primers was used by the study to estimate nucleated cell counts. Using immunoSEQ multiplex PCR, the repertoire was profiled, and TCRdb retains in-frame clones only, with some absent. V and J calls and clone size are as listed in that table; D and trimming were resolved from the DNA. Of around 250,000 clones listed, 89% are singletons. The TCR originated in a woman aged 40 to 49 who had recovered from COVID-19. Sequencing input: peripheral blood.

CDR3: CASSRGSANEQFF. CDR3 DNA: TGTGCCAGCAGTCGCGGGTCCGCCAATGAGCAGTTCTTC. The chain combines TRBV5-6 with TRBJ2-1; a possible D gene is TRBD2 (5 bases). The CDR3 loop spans 13 amino acids. Germline V gives CDR1 SGHDT, CDR2 YYEEEE. The germline V and J ends were trimmed by 5 bases and 6 bases, with 12 bases remaining between them.